Listed below are T cell receptor beta chains from one sample, sequenced in a study of blood T cell repertoires in COVID-19. Libraries were prepared by immunoSEQ multiplex PCR; TCRdb keeps only in-frame clonotypes and omits some of them. The table includes 150,000 to 200,000 clones, about 80% detected once. Sequencing was carried out using PBMCs or T cells enriched from blood (not recorded which). The receptors shown here come from a woman in her sixties with acute COVID-19. CDR3s include the opening cysteine and the closing phenylalanine or tryptophan. Rows may omit the clone size; those that give it use once, few, many or a size class.

clone_size v_call cdr3_aa
- TRBV10-1 CASNPGQGNTEAFF
once TRBV15 CATSRGTGGGFNYGYTF
- TRBV19 CATTRGYSGALEQYF
- TRBV5-1 CASSQGQGLHEQYF
- TRBV5-5 CASSFTITVVVDTQYF
- TRBV7-2 CASSLGDRAGSSGYTF
- TRBV7-9 CASSLAALGLHF
- TRBV5-6 CASRRGPNYGYTF
- TRBV11-2 CASSLRLMNTEAFF
- TRBV19 CASSDDRGRLRSYNEQFF
- TRBV5-1 CASSLGTGGEDTQYF
- TRBV30 CAWNIGPGYGYTF
- TRBV9 CASSATDRSTDTQYF
- TRBV7-9 CASIALSGSLGVGELFF
- TRBV4-3 CASSQGGTGDYEQYF
- TRBV24-1 CATRRGDPDTQYF
- TRBV10-3 CAIGPGQGSTGNTEAFF
- TRBV30 CAWTTGSGNQPQHF
- TRBV7-2 CASSLMGRNNSPLHF
- TRBV9 CASSVGWTPQETQYF
- TRBV29-1 CSVHGQGGGYTF
- TRBV6-5 CASGMTDSIGNTIYF
- TRBV5-4 CASSRGQGSEETQYF
- TRBV7-9 CASSSEVSNQPQHF
- TRBV7-2 CASDLGEGADTQYF
- TRBV4-1 CASSQASGDEQFF
- TRBV9 CASSVDQVVGNTIYF
few TRBV4-2 CASSQAGAEVTEAFF
- TRBV5-4 CASSLGTPGGYTF
- TRBV19 CASSIQTGGLDGYTF
- TRBV18 CASSPLYAKRGEGNEQFF
- TRBV4-1 CASSGGGAQETQYF
- TRBV5-1 CASSLISGGNEQFF
- TRBV18 CASSPRVDLNTEAFF
- TRBV7-9 CASSSDRGTYNEQFF
- TRBV9 CASSVGGVTGNTIYF